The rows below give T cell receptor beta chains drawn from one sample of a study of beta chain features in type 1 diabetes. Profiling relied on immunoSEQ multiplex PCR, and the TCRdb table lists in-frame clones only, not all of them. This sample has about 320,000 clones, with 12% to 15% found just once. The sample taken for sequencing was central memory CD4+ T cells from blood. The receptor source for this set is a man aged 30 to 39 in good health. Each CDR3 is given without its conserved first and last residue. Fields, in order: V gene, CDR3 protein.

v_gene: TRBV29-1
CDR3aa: SVSDTPVSAQH

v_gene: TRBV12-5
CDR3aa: ASGPGPYEAF

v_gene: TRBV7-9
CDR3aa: ASSLELSGEAF

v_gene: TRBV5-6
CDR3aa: ASILHNSADQF

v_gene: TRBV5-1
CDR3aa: ASSYTKSGAEAF

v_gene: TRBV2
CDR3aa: ASSSGGGSPLH

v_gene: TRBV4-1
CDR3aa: ASSPRLAVTPGELF

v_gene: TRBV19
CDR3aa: ASSLRLEYGYT

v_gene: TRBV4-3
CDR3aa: ASSQEGQGTKKLF

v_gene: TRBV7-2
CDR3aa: ASSLRPPRGRGETQY

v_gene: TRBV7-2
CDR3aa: ASSRLASYNEQF

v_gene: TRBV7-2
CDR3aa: ASSFGTGGETQY

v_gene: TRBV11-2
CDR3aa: ASGERRFANYGYT

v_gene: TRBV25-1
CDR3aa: ASSEDLTPSLPLH

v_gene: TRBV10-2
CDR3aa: ASSEDRNTIY

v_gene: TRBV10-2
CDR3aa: ASLRGEGTEAF